The clone carrying this T cell receptor (beta chain) was observed a few times. The data derive from a study of blood T cell repertoires in COVID-19. Study in general: Acute-phase and convalescent COVID-19 samples originated in the United States, Italy and Spain. Sources were T cells, B-cell-depleted T cells, or PBMCs; the material itself was cDNA or gDNA.

In the original processing: Amplified reference gene primers provided the basis for estimating nucleated cell counts. TCRdb's table, derived via immunoSEQ multiplex PCR, lists solely in-frame clones and lacks some. That table furnishes V, J and clone size, whereas the DNA furnished D and trimming. The profile covers under 75,000 clones, with 70% to 75% appearing a single time and roughly a fifth taken by the ten largest. V was clipped by 6 bases and J by 7 bases; unmatched bases: 5. There are 11 residues in the CDR3. The germline gives CDR1 DFQATT, CDR2 SNEGSKA (reference sequence). This TCR was sampled from a man aged 55 to 70 with acute or convalescent COVID-19. V is TRBV20-1 and J is TRBJ2-7; TRBD1 agrees at 8 bases. Sample: peripheral blood. In DNA, the CDR3 is TGCAGTGCGAGACAGGGGCGAGAGCAGTACTTC. Translation: CSARQGREQYF.